This T cell receptor (beta chain) was obtained from a study of identical twins. Broader study findings: Beta out-of-frame sequences showed weaker excess sharing between twins. Invariant populations such as MAIT and iNKT cells could partly muddle zero-insertion analyses.

This clonotype was counted at least ten times. No antigen is known for it. A universal primer site was added by template switching, and unique molecular identifiers were carried by the cDNA. TCRdb reprocessed the 5' RACE reads with MiXCR, giving one entry per CDR3 protein. There are roughly 690,000 distinct CDR3 sequences in the sample; less than 7% occur only once, and roughly 1.6% lies in the top ten. All of the donors were Caucasians in good health. The CDR3 has 18 residues. Trimming took off 4 bases at V and 4 bases at J, with 27 bases between the two ends. The germline gives CDR1 SQVTM, CDR2 ANQGSEA.

Material: naive T cells sorted from blood. The chain employs TRBV29-1 and TRBJ2-3; a weak D match, TRBD1 (6 bases). The TCR comes from a man aged 18 to 30 in good health. The CDR3 here is CSVVGATQHPTPADTQYF. The CDR3 DNA reads TGCAGCGTTGTGGGGGCTACCCAACATCCGACACCTGCAGATACGCAGTATTTT.